The 15 T cell receptor beta chains listed next were all sequenced from one sample in a study of cytomegalovirus exposure and HLA in healthy donors (dated by TCRdb to about 2017). Library creation used the immunoSEQ multiplex PCR assay. For the multiplex PCR, a mixture combining 60 forward primers for TCR Vbeta segments and 13 reverse primers for TCR Jbeta segments was used. TCRdb stores this immuneACCESS table with in-frame sequences only. Part of the clones is absent; in the studies checked, under half of the shortfall reflects unresolved V genes, and no reason is known for the rest. Within this sample are 150,000 to 200,000 clones, with roughly 78% of them counted one time only. The biggest ten clones account for 1% of the sample. Sequenced: PBMCs. These receptor sequences come from a woman aged 45-60 years in good health and CMV-seropositive.

The chain couples TRBV27 to TRBJ2-1; D is ambiguous. Germline values: CDR1 MNHEY, CDR2 SMNVEV (reference sequence). The CDR3 loop spans 16 amino acids. Trimming pared 0 bases from V and 8 bases from J, leaving 17 bases between. The CDR3 sequence is CASSLSISTSRYEQFF. The CDR3 DNA is TGTGCCAGCAGTTTATCGATAAGCACCTCTCGGTATGAGCAGTTCTTC.

This chain links TRBV25-1 with TRBJ1-6; tentative D call: TRBD1 (5 bases). V lost 6 bases and J 7 bases, leaving 13 bases between the germline ends. This CDR3 is built from 14 residues. Germline assignment: CDR1 MGHDK and CDR2 SYGVNS. The CDR3 coding sequence is TGTGCCAGCAGCCAGGGCTTGGGAAATTCACCCCTCCACTTT. Translation gives CASSQGLGNSPLHF.

The chain recombines TRBV4-3 with TRBJ2-7, with 9 nucleotides matching TRBD1. This CDR3 comprises 17 residues. Germline V gives CDR1 LGHNA, CDR2 YSLEER. The J segment lost 9 bases and the V segment lost 0 bases, leaving 15 bases of the junction unmatched. The CDR3 bases are TGCGCCAGCAGCCAAGATATGGGGACAGGGCCAACCTTTGGGCAGTACTTC. It specifies CASSQDMGTGPTFGQYF.

The chain is built from TRBV6-1 and TRBJ1-3; D is undetermined. The CDR3 sequence is 13 residues long. The V gene lost 3 bases and the J gene lost 8 bases, with 11 bases spanning the gap. The germline V gene has CDR1 MNHNS and CDR2 SASEGT. The CDR3 reads CASSESRRDTIYF. CDR3 DNA sequence: TGTGCCAGCAGTGAGTCACGTCGCGACACCATATATTTT.

A remark on this clone: Relative to the germline gene, one junction end is altered; a read error may explain this. The same CDR3 also results from other DNA sequences found in this sample. The chain uses TRBV5-4 and TRBJ1-1; possibly TRBD1 for D (6 bases). The CDR3 runs 13 residues. Germline V gene data show CDR1 as SGHNT and CDR2 as YYREEE (reference sequence). CDR3 DNA: TGTGCCAGCAGCTTAGGCCGGGACACGGAAGCTTTCTTT. Its protein is CASSLGRDTEAFF.

The chain carries TRBV9 and TRBJ2-7; 10 nucleotides agree with TRBD1. The ends lost 1 base at V and 9 bases at J; junction bases unmatched: 7. This CDR3 spans 14 amino acids. Germline CDR1 and CDR2: SGDLS and YYNGEE. The CDR3 DNA reads as TGTGCCAGCAGCGTATGGGACAGGGGATATGGGCAGTACTTC. Translating gives CASSVWDRGYGQYF.

This clone has only a few counts. CDR3 sequence (DNA): TGTGCCAGCAGTACGAGATTCTATGGCTACACCTTC. Protein: CASSTRFYGYTF. This sequence joins TRBV28 and TRBJ1-2; D not resolved. This CDR3 has 12 amino acids. Trimming left V 5 bases short and J 4 bases short, with 8 bases between. The germline V gene encodes CDR1 MDHEN and CDR2 SYDVKM.

This clone was seen just once. The genes are TRBV11-2 and TRBJ2-7, with a weak D call TRBD1 (6 bases). V lost 1 base to trimming and J lost 2 bases, with 12 bases between them. The CDR3 is 15 amino acids. CDR1 is SGHAT and CDR2 is FQNNGV in the germline V gene. The DNA for the CDR3 is TGTGCCAGCAGCTTAGGTCCGGGACAAGCCTACGAGCAGTACTTC. This encodes CASSLGPGQAYEQYF. The entire variable domain, with the rest obtained from reference TRBV11-2 and TRBJ2-7, is as follows: EAGVAQSPRYKIIEKRQSVAFWCNPISGHATLYWYQQILGQGPKLLIQFQNNGVVDDSQLPKDRFSAERLKGVDSTLKIQPAKLEDSAVYLCASSLGPGQAYEQYFGPGTRLTVT.

About this clone: The junction departs from germline at one end; a sequencing error may be responsible. This rearrangement joins TRBV7-9 to TRBJ1-1; D ambiguous. This CDR3 spans 15 amino acids. CDR1 and CDR2 (germline): SEHNR, FQNEAQ (reference sequence). CDR3 sequence (DNA): TGTTCCAGCAGCTCGTGGACCGGGAAGGAGGTTGGAGCTTTCTTT. It encodes CSSSSWTGKEVGAFF.

A few counts support this clone. CDR3 protein: CASSFSGGLSSYNEQFF. The CDR3 DNA sequence: TGTGCCAGCAGCTTTTCTGGCGGGCTCAGCTCCTACAATGAGCAGTTCTTC. The rearrangement links TRBV5-6 to TRBJ2-1; maybe TRBD2 (5 bases). In germline, CDR1 is SGHDT, CDR2 YYEEEE. Deletions cut 2 bases from V and 0 bases from J, with 15 bases between. This CDR3 has 17 residues. Using reference TRBV5-6 and TRBJ2-1 for the parts outside the CDR3, the full variable domain is DAGVTQSPTHLIKTRGQQVTLRCSPKSGHDTVSWYQQALGQGPQFIFQYYEEEERQRGNFPDRFSGHQFPNYSSELNVNALLLGDSALYLCASSFSGGLSSYNEQFFGPGTRLTVL.

Points on this clone: Different DNA sequences within this sample yield the same CDR3. The chain has TRBV7-2 and TRBJ1-2; 7 bases align to TRBD1. The V segment lost 2 bases and the J segment 8 bases; nucleotides outside the gene matches: 5. The germline V gene encodes CDR1 SGHTA and CDR2 FQGNSA. The CDR3 has 13 residues. This CDR3 is CASSLRQGGGYTF. In DNA form, the CDR3 reads TGTGCCAGCAGCTTAAGACAGGGCGGCGGCTACACCTTC.

The rearrangement uses TRBV18 and TRBJ2-1, with TRBD2 matching 8 bases. The CDR3 is made up of 16 amino acids. The junction had 8 bases not matched to a gene; V was cut back by 1 base and J by 6 bases. CDR1 and CDR2 (germline): KGHSH, LQKENI. This chain's CDR3 is CASSPRGHGGGNEQFF. Here the CDR3 DNA reads TGTGCCAGCTCACCACGGGGGCACGGGGGGGGCAATGAGCAGTTCTTC.

The chain has TRBV5-6 and TRBJ2-3, with D possibly TRBD2 on 5 matching bases. The V end was cut by 1 base, the J end by 3 bases, with 12 bases between. Germline CDR1 and CDR2: SGHDT and YYEEEE. CDR3 length: 15 residues. The CDR3 protein is CASSLTRSWTDTQYF. The CDR3 coding sequence is TGTGCCAGCAGCTTGACTAGGAGTTGGACAGATACGCAGTATTTT.

V is TRBV28 and J is TRBJ2-6; the match to TRBD1 covers 7 bases. Unmatched junction bases numbered 4, after V lost 5 bases and J lost 0 bases. The germline gives CDR1 MDHEN, CDR2 SYDVKM. The CDR3 sequence is 16 residues long. This chain's CDR3 is CASSPTGFSGANVLTF. The DNA of the CDR3 is TGTGCCAGCAGTCCGACAGGGTTCTCTGGGGCCAACGTCCTGACTTTC.

This clone showed up just a few times. V and J are TRBV7-9 and TRBJ2-7, with 7 bases identical to TRBD2. With 1 base clipped from V and 5 bases from J, the junction kept 11 bases outside the gene matches. The CDR3 has 16 amino acids. Germline values: CDR1 SEHNR, CDR2 FQNEAQ (reference sequence). The CDR3 region has the DNA TGTGCCAGCAGCTTAGGGGTACGGGCGGGGGTCCACGAGCAGTACTTC. Translation: CASSLGVRAGVHEQYF. The full variable domain, with the rest looked up from reference TRBV7-9 and TRBJ2-7, is DTGVSQNPRHKITKRGQNVTFRCDPISEHNRLYWYRQTLGQGPEFLTYFQNEAQLEKSRLLSDRFSAERPKGSFSTLEIQRTEQGDSAMYLCASSLGVRAGVHEQYFGPGTRLTVT.